This T cell receptor (beta chain) comes out of a study of beta chain features in type 1 diabetes. Study at large: All of the samples together had approximately 99 million sorted cells examined. Regarding the study as a whole: When Type 1 diabetes patients were examined, their TCRB CDR3s proved moderately but significantly shorter in all four CD4+ subsets. TCRB rearrangement may or may not be influenced by HLA type; here this remained unresolved. The study found that naive, central memory and Treg TCRB repertoires appeared more similar in patients than in healthy donors.

Sequenced material consisted of expressed TCRB transcripts (all of the isolated RNA was reverse transcribed). Only in-frame clones appear in the TCRdb table, and some are missing; sequencing was by immunoSEQ multiplex PCR. This table holds around 70,000 clones, 45% to 50% found once. As concerns this clone: Its antigen is as yet unknown.

Input material: central memory CD4+ T cells from blood. The source is a man aged 25 to 45 with type 1 diabetes.

CDR3 DNA sequence: TGTGCCAGCAGCGATAGACTTGGCCTAAAGGGCTACACCTTC. It specifies CASSDRLGLKGYTF. The chain recombines TRBV7-9 with TRBJ1-2; D remains ambiguous. CDR1 and CDR2 (germline): SEHNR, FQNEAQ (reference sequence). V lost 5 bases and J lost 8, with 18 bases in between. The CDR3 is 14 amino acids.